One T cell receptor beta chain is described in this entry. The antigen remains unidentified. The germline V gene encodes CDR1 LNHNV and CDR2 YYDKDF (reference sequence). V trimming: 3 bases; J trimming: 8 bases; junction bases outside the gene matches: 12. CDR3 size: 17 residues. This sample stems from a study of cytomegalovirus exposure and HLA in healthy donors. Findings and caveats of the study: In vitro data verified a few CMV-associated chains as specific for CMV antigens. Some TCR beta chains (roughly 160 of them) were listed as cytomegalovirus-associated. Upon later analysis, TCR association rates were observed to vary by HLA locus, being highest for DRB1 and lowest for HLA-C.

PCR amplification relied on 60 Vbeta primers (plus 13 Jbeta primers). Assay used: immunoSEQ multiplex PCR; TCRdb lists only in-frame clones, some missing. The sample shows about 140,000 clones, approximately 80% of them seen only once. Among the donors, all were healthy bone marrow donors. The chain couples TRBV15 to TRBJ2-2, with TRBD2 identical over 10 bases. The source of this sequence is a man in his forties in good health and CMV-seronegative. The sequencing input was PBMCs. DNA of the CDR3: TGTGCCACCAGCAGGGAGACTAGCGGGCCCCCTTTTGGGGAGCTGTTTTTT. Translation: CATSRETSGPPFGELFF.